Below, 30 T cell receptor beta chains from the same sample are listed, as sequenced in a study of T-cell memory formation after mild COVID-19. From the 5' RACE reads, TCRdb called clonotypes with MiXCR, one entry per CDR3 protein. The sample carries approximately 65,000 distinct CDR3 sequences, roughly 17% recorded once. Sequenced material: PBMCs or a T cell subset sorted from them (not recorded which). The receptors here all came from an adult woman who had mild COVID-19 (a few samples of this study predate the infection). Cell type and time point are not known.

The CDR3 reads CAISGTDTLQETQYF. In DNA form, the CDR3 reads TGTGCCATCAGTGGGACGGACACCCTCCAAGAGACCCAGTACTTC. The chain couples TRBV10-3 to TRBJ2-5; D is perhaps TRBD1 (5 bases). The germline V and J ends were trimmed by 4 bases and 1 base, with 13 bases remaining between them. The CDR3 is made up of 15 amino acids. In germline, CDR1 is ENHRY, CDR2 SYGVKD.

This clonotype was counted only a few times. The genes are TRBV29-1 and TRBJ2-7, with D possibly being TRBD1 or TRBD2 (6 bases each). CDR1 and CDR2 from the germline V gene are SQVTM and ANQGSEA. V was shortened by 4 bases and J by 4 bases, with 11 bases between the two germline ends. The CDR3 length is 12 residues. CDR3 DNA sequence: TGCAGCGTTGCGACTAGGGGGTACGAGCAGTACTTC. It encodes CSVATRGYEQYF.

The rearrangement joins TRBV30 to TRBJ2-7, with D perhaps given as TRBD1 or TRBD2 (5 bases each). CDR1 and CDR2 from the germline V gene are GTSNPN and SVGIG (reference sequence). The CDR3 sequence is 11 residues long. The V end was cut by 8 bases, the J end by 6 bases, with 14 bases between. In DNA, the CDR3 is TGTGCCATGGACGCAGGGACCGAGCAGTACTTC. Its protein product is CAMDAGTEQYF.

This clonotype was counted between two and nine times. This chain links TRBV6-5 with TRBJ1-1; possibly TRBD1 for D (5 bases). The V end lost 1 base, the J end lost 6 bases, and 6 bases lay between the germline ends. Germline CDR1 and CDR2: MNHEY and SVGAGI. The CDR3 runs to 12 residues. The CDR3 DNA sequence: TGTGCCAGCAGTTACTGGGGGTCTGAAGCTTTCTTT. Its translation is CASSYWGSEAFF.

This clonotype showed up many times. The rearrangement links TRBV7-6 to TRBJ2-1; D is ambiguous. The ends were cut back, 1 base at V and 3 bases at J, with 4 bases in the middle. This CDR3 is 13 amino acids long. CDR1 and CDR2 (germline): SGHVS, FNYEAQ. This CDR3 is CASSLEDYNEQFF. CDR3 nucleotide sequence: TGTGCCAGCAGCTTAGAGGACTACAATGAGCAGTTCTTC. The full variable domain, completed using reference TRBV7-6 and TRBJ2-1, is GAGVSQSPRYKVTKRGQDVALRCDPISGHVSLYWYRQALGQGPEFLTYFNYEAQQDKSGLPNDRFSAERPEGSISTLTIQRTEQRDSAMYRCASSLEDYNEQFFGPGTRLTVL.

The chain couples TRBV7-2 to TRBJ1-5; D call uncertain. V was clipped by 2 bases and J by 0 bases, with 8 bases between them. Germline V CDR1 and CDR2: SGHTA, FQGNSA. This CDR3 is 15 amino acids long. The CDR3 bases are TGTGCCAGCAGCTTATGGGGTTATAGCAATCAGCCCCAGCATTTT. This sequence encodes CASSLWGYSNQPQHF.

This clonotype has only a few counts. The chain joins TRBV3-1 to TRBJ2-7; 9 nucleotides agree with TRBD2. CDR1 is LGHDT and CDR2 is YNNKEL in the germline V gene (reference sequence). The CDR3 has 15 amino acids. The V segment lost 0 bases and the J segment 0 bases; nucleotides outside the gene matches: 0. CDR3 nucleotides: TGTGCCAGCAGCCAAGATAGCGGGAGCTCCTACGAGCAGTACTTC. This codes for CASSQDSGSSYEQYF.

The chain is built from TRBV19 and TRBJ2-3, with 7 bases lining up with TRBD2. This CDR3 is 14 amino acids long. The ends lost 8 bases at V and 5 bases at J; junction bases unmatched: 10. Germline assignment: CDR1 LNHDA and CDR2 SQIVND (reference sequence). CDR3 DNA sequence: TGTGCCAGTGCAAGCGGGATCGTTCAAGATACGCAGTATTTT. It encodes CASASGIVQDTQYF.

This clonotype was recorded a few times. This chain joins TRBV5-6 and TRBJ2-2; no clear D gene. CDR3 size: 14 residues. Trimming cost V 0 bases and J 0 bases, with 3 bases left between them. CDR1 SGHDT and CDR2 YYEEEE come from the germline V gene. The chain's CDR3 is CASSLDTNTGELFF. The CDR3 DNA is TGTGCCAGCAGCTTGGACACGAACACCGGGGAGCTGTTTTTT.

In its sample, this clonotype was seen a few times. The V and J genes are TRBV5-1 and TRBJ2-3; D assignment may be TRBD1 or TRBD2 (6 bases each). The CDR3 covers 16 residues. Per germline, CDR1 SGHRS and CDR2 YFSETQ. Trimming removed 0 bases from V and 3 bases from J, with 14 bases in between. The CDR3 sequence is CASSLVSGGRTDTQYF. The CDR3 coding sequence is TGCGCCAGCAGCTTGGTTTCCGGGGGCAGGACAGATACGCAGTATTTT.

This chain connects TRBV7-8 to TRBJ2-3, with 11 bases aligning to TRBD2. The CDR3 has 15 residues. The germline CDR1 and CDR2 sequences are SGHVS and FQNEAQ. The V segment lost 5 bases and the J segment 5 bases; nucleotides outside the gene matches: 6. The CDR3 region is CASSQTSGKLDTQYF. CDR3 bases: TGTGCCAGCAGCCAGACTAGCGGGAAGTTAGATACGCAGTATTTT.

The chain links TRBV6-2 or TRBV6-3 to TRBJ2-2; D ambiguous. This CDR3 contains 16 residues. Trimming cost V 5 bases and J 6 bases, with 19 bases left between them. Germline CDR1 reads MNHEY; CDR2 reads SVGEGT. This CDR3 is CASSPWVHLTPGELFF. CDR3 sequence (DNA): TGTGCCAGCAGTCCGTGGGTTCACCTCACCCCCGGGGAGCTGTTTTTT.

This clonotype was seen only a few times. CDR3 bases: TGCAGCGTCGAACAGGCGAACAGCTACAATGAGCAGTTCTTC. It is translated as CSVEQANSYNEQFF. The gene calls are TRBV29-1 and TRBJ2-1; weak D call: TRBD1 (5 bases). CDR1 and CDR2 (germline): SQVTM, ANQGSEA. V was cut by 6 bases and J by 3 bases, with 15 bases left in between. This CDR3 comprises 14 residues.

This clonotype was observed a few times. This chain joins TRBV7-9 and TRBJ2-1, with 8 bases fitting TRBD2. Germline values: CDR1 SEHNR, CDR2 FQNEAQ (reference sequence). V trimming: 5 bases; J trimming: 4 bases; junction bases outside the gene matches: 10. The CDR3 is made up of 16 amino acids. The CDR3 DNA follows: TGTGCCAGCAGCCCGCTCAGCGGGAGAAATTACAATGAGCAGTTCTTC. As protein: CASSPLSGRNYNEQFF.

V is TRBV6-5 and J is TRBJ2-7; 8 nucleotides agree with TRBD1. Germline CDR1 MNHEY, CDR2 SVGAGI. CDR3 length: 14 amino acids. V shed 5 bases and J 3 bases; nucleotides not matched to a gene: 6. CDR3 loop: CASSPPGTGYEQYF. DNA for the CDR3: TGTGCCAGCAGTCCCCCCGGGACAGGCTACGAGCAGTACTTC.

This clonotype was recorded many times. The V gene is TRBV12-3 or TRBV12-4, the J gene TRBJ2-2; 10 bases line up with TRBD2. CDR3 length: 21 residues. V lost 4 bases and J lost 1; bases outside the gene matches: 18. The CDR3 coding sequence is TGTGCCAGCAGTTCCCCCCTAATATTAGCGGGGGGCCAACTGAACACCGGGGAGCTGTTTTTT. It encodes CASSSPLILAGGQLNTGELFF.

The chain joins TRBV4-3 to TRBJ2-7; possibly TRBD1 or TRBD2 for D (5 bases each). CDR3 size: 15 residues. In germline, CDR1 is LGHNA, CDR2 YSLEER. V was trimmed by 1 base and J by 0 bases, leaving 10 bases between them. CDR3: CASSQGRDLSYEQYF. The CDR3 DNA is TGCGCCAGCAGCCAAGGCAGGGACCTCTCCTACGAGCAGTACTTC.

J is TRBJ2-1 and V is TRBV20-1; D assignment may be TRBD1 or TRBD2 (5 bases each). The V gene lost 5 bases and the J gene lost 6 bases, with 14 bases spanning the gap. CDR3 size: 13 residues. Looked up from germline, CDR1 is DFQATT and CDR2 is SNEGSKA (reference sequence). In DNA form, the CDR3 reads TGCAGTGCTGGGGACGGAGACCGCAATGAGCAGTTCTTC. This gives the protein CSAGDGDRNEQFF.

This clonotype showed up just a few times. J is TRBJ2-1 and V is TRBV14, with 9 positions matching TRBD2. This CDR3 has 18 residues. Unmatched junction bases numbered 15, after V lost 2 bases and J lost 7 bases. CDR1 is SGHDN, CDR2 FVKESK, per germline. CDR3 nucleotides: TGTGCCAGCAGCCAAAATCAGCTAGCGGGATATACCGCAAATGAGCAGTTCTTC. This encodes CASSQNQLAGYTANEQFF.

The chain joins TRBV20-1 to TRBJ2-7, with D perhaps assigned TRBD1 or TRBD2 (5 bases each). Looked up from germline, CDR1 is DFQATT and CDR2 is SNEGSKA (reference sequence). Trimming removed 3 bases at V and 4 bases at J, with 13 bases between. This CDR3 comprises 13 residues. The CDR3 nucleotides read TGCAGTGCTAGGCGGGCAGGGTGGTACGAGCAGTACTTC. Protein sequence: CSARRAGWYEQYF.

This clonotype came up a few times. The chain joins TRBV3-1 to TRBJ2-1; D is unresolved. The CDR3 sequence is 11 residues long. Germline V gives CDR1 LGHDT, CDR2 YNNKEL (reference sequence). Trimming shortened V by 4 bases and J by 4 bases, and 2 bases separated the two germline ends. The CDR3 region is CASSRYNEQFF. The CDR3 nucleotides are TGTGCCAGCAGCCGTTACAATGAGCAGTTCTTC.

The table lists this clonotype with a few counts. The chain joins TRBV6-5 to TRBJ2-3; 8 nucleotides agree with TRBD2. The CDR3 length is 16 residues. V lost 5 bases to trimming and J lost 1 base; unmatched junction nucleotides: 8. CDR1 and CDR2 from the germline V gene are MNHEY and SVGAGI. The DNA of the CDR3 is TGTGCCAGCAGTCTTCCGTATAGCGGGGGCACAGATACGCAGTATTTT. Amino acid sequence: CASSLPYSGGTDTQYF.

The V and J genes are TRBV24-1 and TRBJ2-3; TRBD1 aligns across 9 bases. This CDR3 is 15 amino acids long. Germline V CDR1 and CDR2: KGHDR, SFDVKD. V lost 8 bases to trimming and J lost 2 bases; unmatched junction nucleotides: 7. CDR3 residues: CATNPGQGHTDTQYF. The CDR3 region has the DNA TGTGCCACCAACCCGGGACAGGGACACACAGATACGCAGTATTTT.

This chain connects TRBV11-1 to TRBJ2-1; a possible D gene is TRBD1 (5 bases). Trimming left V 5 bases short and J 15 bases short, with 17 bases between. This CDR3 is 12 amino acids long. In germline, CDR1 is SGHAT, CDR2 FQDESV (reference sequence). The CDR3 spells CASSLGAPVTFF. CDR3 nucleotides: TGTGCCAGCAGCCTTGGGGCGCCCGTCACGTTCTTC. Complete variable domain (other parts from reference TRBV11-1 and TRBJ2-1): EAEVAQSPRYKITEKSQAVAFWCDPISGHATLYWYRQILGQGPELLVQFQDESVVDDSQLPKDRFSAERLKGVDSTLKIQPAELGDSAMYLCASSLGAPVTFFGPGTRLTVL.

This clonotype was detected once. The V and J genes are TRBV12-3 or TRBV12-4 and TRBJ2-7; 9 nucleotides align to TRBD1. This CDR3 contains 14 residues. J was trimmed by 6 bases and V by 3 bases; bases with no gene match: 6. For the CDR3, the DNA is TGTGCCAGCAGTTTCCGGGACAGGGCTCCCGAGCAGTACTTC. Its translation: CASSFRDRAPEQYF.

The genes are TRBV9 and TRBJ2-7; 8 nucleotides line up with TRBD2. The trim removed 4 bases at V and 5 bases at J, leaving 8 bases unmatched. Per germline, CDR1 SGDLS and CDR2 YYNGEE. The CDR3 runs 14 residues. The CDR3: CASSPGLANNEQYF. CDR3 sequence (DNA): TGTGCCAGCAGCCCAGGACTAGCTAACAACGAGCAGTACTTC.

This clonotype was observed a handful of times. The CDR3 DNA reads as TGCGCCAGCAGCTTTGAGGGTGGTTATAGTCAGCCCCAGCATTTT. Translation gives CASSFEGGYSQPQHF. The gene calls are TRBV5-1 and TRBJ1-5, with D unresolved. Germline CDR1 is SGHRS and CDR2 is YFSETQ. The CDR3 totals 15 residues. With 2 bases removed from V and 6 bases from J, the gap between germline ends came to 15 bases.

The DNA for the CDR3 is TGTGCCAGCAGTCCCGGGACTAGCGGGGGGGCCTCCTACAATGAGCAGTTCTTC. This sequence encodes CASSPGTSGGASYNEQFF. The genes are TRBV27 and TRBJ2-1, with 16 bases fitting TRBD2. With V trimmed by 5 bases and J by 0 bases, 4 bases remained unmatched. The CDR3 loop spans 18 amino acids. Germline V gives CDR1 MNHEY, CDR2 SMNVEV (reference sequence).

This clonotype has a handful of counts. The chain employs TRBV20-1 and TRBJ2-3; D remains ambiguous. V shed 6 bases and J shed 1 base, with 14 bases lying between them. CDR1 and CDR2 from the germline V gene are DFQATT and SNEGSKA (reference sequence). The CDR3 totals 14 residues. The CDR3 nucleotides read TGCAGTGCCATACCTCACGTCGGCACAGATACGCAGTATTTT. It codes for CSAIPHVGTDTQYF.

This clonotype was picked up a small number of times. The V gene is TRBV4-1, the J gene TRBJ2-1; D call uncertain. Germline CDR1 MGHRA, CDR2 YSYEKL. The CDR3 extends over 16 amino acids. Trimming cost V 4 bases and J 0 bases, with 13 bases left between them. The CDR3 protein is CASSPGPAGSYNEQFF. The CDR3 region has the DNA TGCGCCAGCAGCCCAGGCCCGGCAGGCTCCTACAATGAGCAGTTCTTC.